This entry is about one T cell receptor (beta chain). These data come from a study of preoperative IRX-2 immunotherapy in early breast cancer. The table came from immunoSEQ multiplex PCR; TCRdb's copy has only in-frame clones and leaves some out. The sample includes roughly 27,000 clones, nearly 80% of them seen just once. CDR3 length: 18 amino acids. Germline-derived CDR1 and CDR2 are KGHSH and LQKENI. V was trimmed by 0 bases and J by 0 bases, leaving 15 bases between them. Treatment defined: preoperative locoregional IRX-2 cytokine immunotherapy. The V gene is TRBV18, the J gene TRBJ1-3; possibly TRBD1 for D (5 bases). This clonotype was obtained from a human donor with breast cancer. This material consisted of lymph node tissue, taken before IRX-2 immunotherapy. CDR3 bases: TGTGCCAGCTCACCACCCGGGGCAGGGTATGACTCTGGAAACACCATATATTTT. Its protein product is CASSPPGAGYDSGNTIYF.